This entry lists 14 T cell receptor beta chains sequenced from one sample in a study of CD8 T cells in ankylosing spondylitis. MiXCR, applied by TCRdb to the 5' RACE reads, yields one record per CDR3 protein. In the table there are 350,000 to 450,000 distinct CDR3 sequences, roughly a quarter of which are singletons. Study-wide points: What seemed typical of ankylosing spondylitis blood was a TCR beta motif built from 8 or 9 highly homologous variants.

Antigens for these TCRs are unknown. Sequenced sample: blood, either unsorted or a sorted T cell fraction (not recorded which). The receptors stem from a male donor with ankylosing spondylitis.

The V and J genes are TRBV20-1 and TRBJ2-1; 10 nucleotides match TRBD2. Germline values: CDR1 DFQATT, CDR2 SNEGSKA (reference sequence). Trimming cost V 5 bases and J 4 bases; bases outside gene matches: 2. This CDR3 comprises 13 residues. The CDR3 reads CSAPGLAYNEQFF. DNA for the CDR3: TGCAGTGCTCCGGGACTAGCGTACAATGAGCAGTTCTTC.

This clonotype was seen a handful of times. This chain links TRBV3-1 with TRBJ2-2, with 7 positions matching TRBD1. The CDR3 has 16 residues. J was trimmed by 2 bases and V by 2 bases; bases with no gene match: 5. Germline loops: CDR1 LGHDT, CDR2 YNNKEL (reference sequence). The CDR3 DNA follows: TGTGCCAGCAGCCAACGACAGGGTATAAACACCGGGGAGCTGTTTTTT. Its translation is CASSQRQGINTGELFF.

This clonotype is labeled medium-sized. V is TRBV20-1 and J is TRBJ2-7, with TRBD2 as a possible D gene (6 bases). Looked up from germline, CDR1 is DFQATT and CDR2 is SNEGSKA (reference sequence). The CDR3 runs 13 residues. Trimming took 6 bases from V and 5 from J, leaving 17 bases between them. The CDR3 DNA reads as TGCAGTGCCGAGTTGTCGGGAGTCAACGAGCAGTACTTC. It yields the protein CSAELSGVNEQYF.

This clonotype was observed a handful of times. The rearrangement joins TRBV24-1 to TRBJ2-7; D might be TRBD2 (6 bases). V dropped 7 bases and J dropped 0 bases, with 9 bases sitting between them. Per the germline V gene, CDR1 is KGHDR and CDR2 is SFDVKD. The CDR3 has 13 residues. The CDR3 sequence is CATSYGGSYEQYF. The CDR3 DNA sequence: TGTGCCACCAGCTACGGGGGCTCCTACGAGCAGTACTTC.

This clonotype was counted a few times. The rearrangement uses TRBV14 and TRBJ1-1; D gene unclear. Germline values: CDR1 SGHDN, CDR2 FVKESK. The CDR3 is 16 amino acids. Trimming took 4 bases from V and 5 from J, leaving 20 bases between them. The CDR3 region has the DNA TGTGCCAGCAGCCCATTGGGGAGAGGGTCGGATACTGAAGCTTTCTTT. It is translated as CASSPLGRGSDTEAFF.

The chain carries TRBV20-1 and TRBJ2-6; D perhaps matches TRBD1 (5 bases). CDR3 length: 15 amino acids. The germline V gene has CDR1 DFQATT and CDR2 SNEGSKA (reference sequence). Trimming took off 0 bases at V and 3 bases at J, with 9 bases between the two ends. The CDR3 region is CSARDRVRGANVLTF. As DNA, the CDR3 is TGCAGTGCTAGAGACAGGGTTCGTGGGGCCAACGTCCTGACTTTC.

This clonotype was detected only a few times. The chain is built from TRBV6-6 and TRBJ2-7; D remains ambiguous. Trimming took 4 bases from V and 3 from J, leaving 4 bases between them. From germline, CDR1 is MNHNY and CDR2 SVGAGI (reference sequence). This CDR3 comprises 11 residues. CDR3 protein: CASSSVYEQYF. The CDR3 nucleotides read TGTGCCAGCAGTTCCGTCTACGAGCAGTACTTC.

This clonotype came up a few times. The V and J genes are TRBV5-1 and TRBJ2-3; 7 bases fit TRBD1. The CDR3 length is 15 residues. V gave up 0 bases and J gave up 4 bases; unmatched junction bases: 5. CDR1 SGHRS and CDR2 YFSETQ come from the germline V gene. The CDR3 nucleotides are TGCGCCAGCAGCTTGGGCACAGGGGTCGCAGATACGCAGTATTTT. It is translated as CASSLGTGVADTQYF.

This clonotype was observed a handful of times. CDR3 loop: CSVSPGYATDTQYF. DNA for the CDR3: TGCAGTGTTTCCCCCGGGTATGCCACAGATACGCAGTATTTT. The J gene is TRBJ2-3, the V gene TRBV20-1; D gene uncertain. This CDR3 has 14 amino acids. V gave up 7 bases and J gave up 2 bases, with 16 bases separating them. Germline CDR1 and CDR2: DFQATT and SNEGSKA (reference sequence).

This clonotype occurred a few times. The chain employs TRBV20-1 and TRBJ2-1; no reliable D call. This CDR3 has 15 amino acids. The germline V and J ends were trimmed by 6 bases and 0 bases, with 15 bases remaining between them. The germline gives CDR1 DFQATT, CDR2 SNEGSKA (reference sequence). The CDR3 here is CSAVGQTSSYNEQFF. DNA for the CDR3: TGCAGTGCAGTCGGGCAGACGAGCTCCTACAATGAGCAGTTCTTC.

This clonotype was seen a handful of times. The rearrangement links TRBV29-1 to TRBJ2-5, with D unclear. The CDR3 totals 11 residues. Trimming removed 3 bases from V and 5 bases from J, with 7 bases in between. Germline CDR1 is SQVTM and CDR2 is ANQGSEA. The CDR3 sequence: CSVESSETQYF. In DNA, the CDR3 is TGCAGCGTTGAGAGCTCGGAGACCCAGTACTTC.

The chain joins TRBV7-2 to TRBJ2-5, with D possibly TRBD2 on 6 matching bases. This CDR3 has 15 residues. Germline V CDR1 and CDR2: SGHTA, FQGNSA. Trimming removed 1 base at V and 4 bases at J, with 13 bases between. CDR3 nucleotides: TGTGCCAGCAGCTTAGACGGGGGATCTGGAGAGACCCAGTACTTC. As protein: CASSLDGGSGETQYF. The full variable domain, completed using reference TRBV7-2 and TRBJ2-5, is GAGVSQSPSNKVTEKGKDVELRCDPISGHTALYWYRQSLGQGLEFLIYFQGNSAPDKSGLPSDRFSAERTGGSVSTLTIQRTQQEDSAVYLCASSLDGGSGETQYFGPGTRLLVL.

This clonotype showed up just a few times. The chain recombines TRBV25-1 with TRBJ2-1, with TRBD2 matching over 12 bases. After removal of 3 bases from V and 8 bases from J, the junction contained 2 bases not matched to a gene. This CDR3 is 14 amino acids long. Germline V gives CDR1 MGHDK, CDR2 SYGVNS. CDR3 sequence reads: CASSDRLAGDEQFF. CDR3 DNA: TGTGCCAGCAGTGATCGACTAGCGGGAGATGAGCAGTTCTTC.

DNA for the CDR3: TGTGCCAGCACAAGACCTACAAGCAGGGTGGGTCAGCCCCAGCATTTT. It is translated as CASTRPTSRVGQPQHF. This sequence joins TRBV27 and TRBJ1-5; D might be TRBD1 (5 bases). CDR3 length: 16 residues. V lost 7 bases and J 6 bases, leaving 22 bases between the germline ends. CDR1 is MNHEY and CDR2 is SMNVEV in the germline V gene (reference sequence).